The present T cell receptor beta chain was sequenced within a study of cytomegalovirus exposure and HLA in healthy donors. Repertoires were generated with immunoSEQ multiplex PCR, while TCRdb's copy carries only in-frame clones and drops some. The sample has tens of thousands of clones; roughly 93% are singletons. CDR3 size: 14 residues. V was shortened by 0 bases and J by 7 bases, with 13 bases between the two germline ends. Per the germline V gene, CDR1 is SGHRS and CDR2 is YFSETQ. This clonotype originated in a woman aged 18-30 years in good health and CMV-seronegative. Sequencing was performed on PBMCs. The V call is TRBV5-1, the J call TRBJ1-1; a weak D match, TRBD1 (6 bases). Written as DNA, the CDR3 is TGCGCCAGCAGCTTGGACAGGGACAAGGATGAAGCTTTCTTT. Amino acids: CASSLDRDKDEAFF.